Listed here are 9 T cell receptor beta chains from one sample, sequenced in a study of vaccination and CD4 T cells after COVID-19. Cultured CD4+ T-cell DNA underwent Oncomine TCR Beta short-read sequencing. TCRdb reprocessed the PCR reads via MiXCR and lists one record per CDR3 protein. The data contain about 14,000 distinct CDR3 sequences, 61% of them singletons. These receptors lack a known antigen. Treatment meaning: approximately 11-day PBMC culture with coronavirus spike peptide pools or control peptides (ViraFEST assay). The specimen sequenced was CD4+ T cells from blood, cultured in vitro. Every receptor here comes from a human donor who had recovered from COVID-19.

In nucleotides, the CDR3 is TGTGCCAGCAGCTTAGGAAGGGGCAAAAACATTCAGTACTTC. Amino acid sequence: CASSLGRGKNIQYF. The chain couples TRBV7-8 to TRBJ2-4; D perhaps matches TRBD1 (5 bases). The CDR3 has 14 amino acids. CDR1 is SGHVS and CDR2 is FQNEAQ in the germline V gene. V lost 1 base to trimming and J lost 3 bases, with 7 bases between them.

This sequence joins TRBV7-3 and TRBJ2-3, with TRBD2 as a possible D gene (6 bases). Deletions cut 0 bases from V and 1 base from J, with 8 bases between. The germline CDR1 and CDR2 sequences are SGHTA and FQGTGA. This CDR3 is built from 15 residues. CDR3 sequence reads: CASSLTPSGTDTQYF. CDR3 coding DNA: TGTGCCAGCAGCTTAACGCCTAGCGGCACAGATACGCAGTATTTT.

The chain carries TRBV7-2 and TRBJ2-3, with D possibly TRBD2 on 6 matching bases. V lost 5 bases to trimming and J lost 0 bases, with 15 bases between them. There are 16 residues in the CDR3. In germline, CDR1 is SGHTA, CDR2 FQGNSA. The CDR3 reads CASSQRRDGSTDTQYF. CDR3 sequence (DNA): TGTGCCAGCAGCCAGAGGCGGGATGGTAGCACAGATACGCAGTATTTT.

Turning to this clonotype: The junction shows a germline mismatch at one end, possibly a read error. The CDR3 nucleotides are TGCGCCAGCAGTTTAGGGGGACTAGTTGGCAATGAGCAGTTCTTC. Translated, it gives CASSLGGLVGNEQFF. The V gene is TRBV12-3 or TRBV12-4, the J gene TRBJ2-1; 8 nucleotides line up with TRBD2. The CDR3 extends over 15 amino acids.

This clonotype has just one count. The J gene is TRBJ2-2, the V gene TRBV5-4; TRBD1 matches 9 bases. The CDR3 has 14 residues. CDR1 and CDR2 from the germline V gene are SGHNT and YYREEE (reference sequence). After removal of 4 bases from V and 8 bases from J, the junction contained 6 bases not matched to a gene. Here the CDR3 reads CASSDGTGNGELFF. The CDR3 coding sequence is TGTGCCAGCAGCGACGGGACAGGGAATGGGGAGCTGTTTTTT.

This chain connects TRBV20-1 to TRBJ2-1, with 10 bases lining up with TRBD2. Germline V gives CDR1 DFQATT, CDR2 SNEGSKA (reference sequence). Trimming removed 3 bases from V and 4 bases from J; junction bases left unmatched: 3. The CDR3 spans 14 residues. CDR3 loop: CSASLAGAYNEQFF. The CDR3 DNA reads TGCAGTGCTAGCCTAGCGGGAGCATACAATGAGCAGTTCTTC.

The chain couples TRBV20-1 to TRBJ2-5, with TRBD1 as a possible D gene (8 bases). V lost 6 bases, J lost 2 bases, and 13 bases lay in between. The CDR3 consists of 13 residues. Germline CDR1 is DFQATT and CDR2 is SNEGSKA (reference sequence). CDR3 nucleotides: TGCAGTGCCAACAGGGGGGGACAAGAGACCCAGTACTTC. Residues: CSANRGGQETQYF.

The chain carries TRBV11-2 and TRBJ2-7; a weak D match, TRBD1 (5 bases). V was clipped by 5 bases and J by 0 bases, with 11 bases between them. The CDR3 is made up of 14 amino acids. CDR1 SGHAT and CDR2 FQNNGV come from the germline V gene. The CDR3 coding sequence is TGTGCCAGCAGCCCCGACAGCAGCTCCTACGAGCAGTACTTC. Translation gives CASSPDSSSYEQYF.

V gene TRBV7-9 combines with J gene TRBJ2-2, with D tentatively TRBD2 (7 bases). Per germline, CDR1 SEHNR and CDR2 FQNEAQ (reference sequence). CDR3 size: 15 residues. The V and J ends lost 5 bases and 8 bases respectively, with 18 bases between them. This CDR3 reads CASSLTGGRLGELFF. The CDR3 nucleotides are TGTGCCAGCAGCCTCACGGGGGGCAGGCTGGGGGAGCTGTTTTTT. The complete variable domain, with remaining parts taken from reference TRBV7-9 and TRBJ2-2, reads DTGVSQNPRHKITKRGQNVTFRCDPISEHNRLYWYRQTLGQGPEFLTYFQNEAQLEKSRLLSDRFSAERPKGSFSTLEIQRTEQGDSAMYLCASSLTGGRLGELFFGEGSRLTVL.